Each of the 10 T cell receptor beta chains below was sequenced from the same sample in a study of blood T cells in healthy people across ages. PCR was performed a second time for roughly 7 to 12 cycles using a sample-barcoded 5' primer and a J-beta primer mix. TCRdb processed the 5' RACE reads anew with MiXCR; each CDR3 protein has one entry. This table has approximately 360,000 distinct CDR3 sequences, 52% appearing once. The sample was blood. These receptors were obtained from a man in his sixties in good health.

This chain joins TRBV20-1 and TRBJ2-7; D gene uncertain. The J call may be mistaken, given a closer DNA end match to TRBJ2-5. Germline V lookup: CDR1 DFQATT, CDR2 SNEGSKA (reference sequence). The CDR3 length is 13 residues. CDR3 sequence: CSARSYSGETQYF. The CDR3 DNA follows: TGCAGTGCTAGATCCTACTCCGGGGAGACCCAGTACTTC.

This clonotype was recorded many times. The chain has TRBV7-2 and TRBJ2-7; D remains ambiguous. This CDR3 comprises 11 residues. With 6 bases removed from V and 2 bases from J, the gap between germline ends came to 5 bases. Germline assignment: CDR1 SGHTA and CDR2 FQGNSA. CDR3 DNA sequence: TGTGCCAGCAGTGCCGCCTACGAGCAGTACTTC. Translated: CASSAAYEQYF.

This chain connects TRBV20-1 to TRBJ2-5; 7 bases are a match to TRBD2. The CDR3 runs 15 residues. The V gene's germline CDR1 is DFQATT and CDR2 SNEGSKA (reference sequence). V was clipped by 0 bases and J by 0 bases; unmatched bases: 4. The CDR3 DNA reads TGCAGTGCTAGAGAGGGGGGGATAGACCAAGAGACCCAGTACTTC. Translating gives CSAREGGIDQETQYF.

This clonotype has more than one count but fewer than ten. The chain employs TRBV10-3 and TRBJ1-2, with D uncertain. Germline CDR1 reads ENHRY; CDR2 reads SYGVKD. This CDR3 has 15 residues. V lost 3 bases and J lost 5, with 16 bases in between. The CDR3 spells CAISDVVTTRYGYTF. The DNA for the CDR3 is TGTGCCATCAGTGATGTCGTCACAACGAGGTATGGCTACACCTTC.

The chain combines TRBV3-1 with TRBJ2-7, with TRBD1 as a possible D gene (5 bases). The V gene lost 2 bases and the J gene lost 1 base, with 9 bases spanning the gap. CDR1 is LGHDT and CDR2 is YNNKEL in the germline V gene (reference sequence). CDR3 size: 14 residues. The CDR3 DNA reads as TGTGCCAGCAGCCAACTGGGGCCGTCCTACGAGCAGTACTTC. Translation gives CASSQLGPSYEQYF.

This clonotype was detected only a few times. The chain combines TRBV12-3 or TRBV12-4 with TRBJ1-5, with D unclear. This CDR3 spans 12 amino acids. V lost 5 bases and J lost 3, with 5 bases in between. The chain's CDR3 is CASSPTNQPQHF. The CDR3 bases are TGTGCCAGCAGTCCGACCAATCAGCCCCAGCATTTT.

This clonotype was detected many times. The CDR3, as DNA: TGCAGTGTCGACCATGAACAAGAGACCCAGTACTTC. This encodes CSVDHEQETQYF. This chain connects TRBV20-1 to TRBJ2-5; D is undetermined. V gave up 7 bases and J gave up 2 bases, with 11 bases separating them. There are 12 residues in the CDR3. Germline V lookup: CDR1 DFQATT, CDR2 SNEGSKA (reference sequence).

The chain links TRBV6-5 to TRBJ1-6; no clear D gene. Germline V gives CDR1 MNHEY, CDR2 SVGAGI. Trimming left V 4 bases short and J 0 bases short, with 7 bases between. The CDR3 is 15 amino acids. Here the CDR3 DNA reads TGTGCCAGCAGTTGGGGATCCTCCTATAATTCACCCCTCCACTTT. This encodes CASSWGSSYNSPLHF.

The genes are TRBV25-1 and TRBJ1-2, with no clear D. Trimming took 2 bases from V and 4 from J, leaving 17 bases between them. There are 16 residues in the CDR3. The germline V gene encodes CDR1 MGHDK and CDR2 SYGVNS. CDR3 in amino acids: CASSEEGTAKPYGYTF. The CDR3 DNA is TGTGCCAGCAGTGAAGAGGGTACAGCGAAGCCCTATGGCTACACCTTC.

This clonotype showed up many times. The CDR3 spells CASTRTSIALSGANVLTF. The CDR3 DNA reads TGTGCCAGCACCCGGACCTCCATTGCCTTATCTGGGGCCAACGTCCTGACTTTC. The V and J genes are TRBV6-5 and TRBJ2-6; D is unresolved. This CDR3 has 18 amino acids. Germline V gene sequence: CDR1 MNHEY, CDR2 SVGAGI. V gave up 7 bases and J gave up 1 base, with 20 bases separating them.